Given below is one T cell receptor (beta chain) in context. PCR involved 60 Vbeta and 13 Jbeta primers. Here immunoSEQ multiplex PCR was the method, and the copy in TCRdb shows in-frame clones only, minus some. The table includes some 85,000 clones, about 88% detected once. This sample was included in a study of cytomegalovirus exposure and HLA in healthy donors. This CDR3 region has 14 residues. Trimming took 3 bases from V and 0 from J, leaving 10 bases between them. Germline loops: CDR1 SGHNT, CDR2 YYREEE (reference sequence). The sequence was obtained from a woman between 50 and 59 years old in good health and CMV-seronegative. The source material was PBMCs. This chain connects TRBV5-4 to TRBJ2-7; TRBD2 might be the D (5 bases). This chain's CDR3 is CASSSGLDSYEQYF. CDR3 in DNA: TGTGCCAGCAGCTCCGGACTGGACTCCTACGAGCAGTACTTC.